The 6 T cell receptor beta chains presented below share a single source sample, sequenced in a study of post-analysis software for immune sequencing data. Study-level findings and limits: Higher frequency in patients than in controls was seen for roughly five TRBV segments, with TRBV5-6, TRBV5-1 and TRBV20-1 among them.

These receptors lack a known antigen. Carried by the TCR beta cDNA libraries were unique molecular identifiers. TCRdb called the PCR reads again in MiXCR, with one record for every CDR3 protein. The data hold some 690,000 distinct CDR3 sequences, with 30% observed a single time. The sequencing input was blood. Every receptor here comes from a girl aged 5 to 17 with multiple sclerosis.

V gene TRBV6-2 or TRBV6-3 combines with J gene TRBJ2-4, with D possibly matching TRBD1 (5 bases). Trimming shortened V by 0 bases and J by 0 bases, and 21 bases separated the two germline ends. CDR1 and CDR2 from the germline V gene are MNHEY and SVGEGT. This CDR3 region has 20 residues. CDR3 amino acids: CASSYSIQGGEFLAKNIQYF. The CDR3 DNA sequence: TGTGCCAGCAGTTACTCGATTCAGGGCGGAGAGTTCCTAGCCAAAAACATTCAGTACTTC.

This chain links TRBV20-1 with TRBJ2-7, with 8 bases matching TRBD1. Trimming cost V 0 bases and J 11 bases; bases outside gene matches: 18. Germline V gene lookup returns CDR1 DFQATT and CDR2 SNEGSKA (reference sequence). CDR3 length: 16 residues. The CDR3 region has the DNA TGCAGTGCTAGAGATGGGCTAGTCCACTACCCGACAGGGGAGTACTTC. Its translation is CSARDGLVHYPTGEYF.

This clonotype was picked up a small number of times. The J gene is TRBJ2-3, the V gene TRBV5-1; 15 bases match TRBD2. V was clipped by 0 bases and J by 3 bases; unmatched bases: 5. The CDR3 loop spans 18 amino acids. Germline CDR1 and CDR2: SGHRS and YFSETQ. The CDR3 sequence: CASSLGKGTSGRTDTQYF. The CDR3 DNA reads as TGCGCCAGCAGCTTGGGTAAGGGGACTAGCGGGAGGACAGATACGCAGTATTTT.

There are many counts of this clonotype. The rearrangement uses TRBV12-3 or TRBV12-4 and TRBJ2-7; a possible D gene is TRBD2 (6 bases). The CDR3 runs to 15 residues. Deletions cut 2 bases from V and 0 bases from J, with 11 bases between. CDR3: CASSLSRRGSYEQYF. The CDR3 nucleotides are TGTGCCAGCAGTTTATCAAGGAGGGGCTCCTACGAGCAGTACTTC.

At least ten counts were recorded for this clonotype. The chain combines TRBV18 with TRBJ2-5; D call uncertain. Per germline, CDR1 KGHSH and CDR2 LQKENI. The length of the CDR3 is 15 residues. Trimming removed 1 base from V and 4 bases from J, with 13 bases in between. CDR3 DNA: TGTGCCAGCTCACCACGAACCGGCCGCCGAGAGACCCAGTACTTC. Translated: CASSPRTGRRETQYF.

This clonotype was picked up a small number of times. This chain joins TRBV7-2 and TRBJ2-4; D perhaps matches TRBD1 (7 bases). The J call may be faulty, since TRBJ2-7 better matches the DNA end. Germline CDR1 is SGHTA and CDR2 is FQGNSA. This CDR3 contains 14 residues. In DNA, the CDR3 is TGTGCCAGCAGGGGAGGCCGGACAGGCCACGAGCAGTACTTC. It yields the protein CASRGGRTGHEQYF.